The 19 T cell receptor beta chains below were found in one sample sequenced in a study of blood T cell repertoires in COVID-19. Assay used: immunoSEQ multiplex PCR; TCRdb lists only in-frame clones, some missing. The sample includes over 70,000 clones, more than 75% of them seen just once. The sequenced sample was peripheral blood. The source of these receptors is a woman aged 80 or over with active or convalescent COVID-19.

J is TRBJ2-2 and V is TRBV30; weak D call: TRBD2 (7 bases). The germline V gene encodes CDR1 GTSNPN and CDR2 SVGIG (reference sequence). V was clipped by 5 bases and J by 9 bases, with 16 bases between them. This CDR3 has 13 amino acids. The CDR3 here is CAWQGRGLRELFF. For the CDR3, the DNA is TGTGCCTGGCAAGGGCGGGGGCTTAGGGAGCTGTTTTTT.

The genes are TRBV12-3 or TRBV12-4 and TRBJ2-2, with D uncertain. The V and J ends lost 3 bases and 5 bases respectively, with 7 bases between them. This CDR3 contains 13 residues. The CDR3 sequence is CASSFSITGELFF. The CDR3 bases are TGTGCCAGCAGTTTTTCCATTACCGGGGAGCTGTTTTTT.

This clone was counted only a few times. This chain uses TRBV30 with TRBJ2-7, with D possibly TRBD1 on 6 matching bases. This CDR3 comprises 11 residues. V lost 1 base, J lost 6 bases, and 7 bases lay in between. CDR1 is GTSNPN, CDR2 SVGIG, per germline (reference sequence). CDR3 sequence reads: CAWSDRAEQYF. Here the CDR3 DNA reads TGTGCCTGGAGTGACAGGGCCGAGCAGTACTTC.

CDR3 coding DNA: TGCGCCAGCAGCACGGGACAGGGGGTGAGCTATGGCTACACCTTC. This encodes CASSTGQGVSYGYTF. The chain employs TRBV5-1 and TRBJ1-2; 11 bases line up with TRBD1. The germline gives CDR1 SGHRS, CDR2 YFSETQ. V was clipped by 4 bases and J by 4 bases; unmatched bases: 6. The CDR3 runs 15 residues.

This chain links TRBV13 with TRBJ1-2; 7 nucleotides match TRBD1. Germline CDR1 PRHDT, CDR2 FYEKMQ (reference sequence). Unmatched junction bases numbered 10, after V lost 5 bases and J lost 4 bases. This CDR3 comprises 15 residues. The CDR3 protein is CASSAGDSLGYGYTF. The CDR3 DNA follows: TGTGCCAGCAGCGCTGGGGACAGCCTAGGCTATGGCTACACCTTC.

This chain connects TRBV21-1 to TRBJ1-6; TRBD1 was called by the table and not checked on the DNA. TRBV21-1 is reported as a pseudogene. There are 15 residues in the CDR3. The CDR3 DNA is TGTGCCAGCAGAGGTCAGGGCGGCTATAATTCACCCCTCCACTTT. Protein sequence: CASRGQGGYNSPLHF.

This clone was detected once. The chain is built from TRBV7-2 and TRBJ1-5, with 9 bases identical to TRBD1. The CDR3 runs 13 residues. The ends lost 8 bases at V and 9 bases at J; junction bases unmatched: 8. Germline CDR1 reads SGHTA; CDR2 reads FQGNSA. The CDR3: CASAVQGASPQHF. The CDR3 coding sequence is TGTGCCAGCGCTGTACAGGGGGCTTCGCCCCAGCATTTT.

The chain employs TRBV9 and TRBJ2-3; the match to TRBD2 covers 10 bases. V dropped 2 bases and J dropped 6; count of bases not matched to a gene: 6. CDR3 length equals 15 residues. Germline CDR1 SGDLS, CDR2 YYNGEE. Here the CDR3 reads CASSVLAGAVDTQYF. DNA for the CDR3: TGTGCCAGCAGCGTTCTAGCGGGGGCGGTGGATACGCAGTATTTT.

Only one count was recorded for this clone. V and J are TRBV7-6 and TRBJ1-1; 7 bases map to TRBD1. V lost 4 bases, J lost 2 bases, and 1 base stayed unmatched. This CDR3 contains 13 residues. From germline, CDR1 is SGHVS and CDR2 FNYEAQ. The CDR3 sequence: CASSWDSNTEAFF. The CDR3 DNA reads as TGTGCCAGCAGCTGGGACAGCAACACTGAAGCTTTCTTT.

The chain is built from TRBV6-5 and TRBJ1-4, with D uncertain. The CDR3 totals 14 residues. The V and J ends lost 7 bases and 8 bases respectively, with 17 bases between them. Germline CDR1 is MNHEY and CDR2 is SVGAGI. For the CDR3, the DNA is TGTGCCAGCACACCTGGTTTCGCGCGGGAAAAACTGTTTTTT. Its translation: CASTPGFAREKLFF.

The chain carries TRBV6-5 and TRBJ1-5; perhaps TRBD1 as D (5 bases). The CDR3 length is 15 residues. The germline gives CDR1 MNHEY, CDR2 SVGAGI. V lost 5 bases and J 0 bases, leaving 11 bases between the germline ends. In DNA, the CDR3 is TGTGCCAGCAGTCTAGACAGTTATAGCAATCAGCCCCAGCATTTT. Residues: CASSLDSYSNQPQHF.

The V call is TRBV28, the J call TRBJ1-1; a possible D gene is TRBD1 (5 bases). The CDR3 is 13 amino acids. Germline values: CDR1 MDHEN, CDR2 SYDVKM. The CDR3 nucleotides read TGTGCGGCCGGGGGGGTTATGAACACTGAAGCTTTCTTT. Amino acid sequence: CAAGGVMNTEAFF.

The J gene is TRBJ2-3, the V gene TRBV11-2; 12 bases map to TRBD2. The CDR3 length is 18 residues. The trim removed 3 bases at V and 4 bases at J, leaving 11 bases unmatched. CDR1 and CDR2 from the germline V gene are SGHAT and FQNNGV. CDR3 DNA: TGTGCCAGCAGCTTGGAGAGCTGGACTAGCGGGGTGGCAGATACGCAGTATTTT. It is translated as CASSLESWTSGVADTQYF.

This clone is a singleton in its sample. The chain carries TRBV3-1 (or the pseudogene TRBV3-2) and TRBJ2-7; 8 bases agree with TRBD1. The trim removed 0 bases at V and 4 bases at J, leaving 8 bases unmatched. This CDR3 has 16 residues. CDR1 and CDR2 from the germline V gene are LGHDT and YNNKEL (reference sequence). The CDR3 is CASSQDLDRGRYEQYF. In DNA form, the CDR3 reads TGTGCCAGCAGCCAAGATTTAGACAGGGGACGTTACGAGCAGTACTTC.

The rearrangement links TRBV7-2 to TRBJ2-3; possible D gene TRBD2, 7 bases. V lost 6 bases and J 4 bases, leaving 14 bases between the germline ends. The germline CDR1 and CDR2 sequences are SGHTA and FQGNSA. This CDR3 spans 14 amino acids. CDR3: CASSPGGAADTQYF. CDR3 bases: TGTGCCAGCAGTCCTGGGGGGGCCGCAGATACGCAGTATTTT.

This chain joins TRBV20-1 and TRBJ1-4, with unresolved D. CDR1 DFQATT and CDR2 SNEGSKA come from the germline V gene (reference sequence). Trimming cost V 2 bases and J 5 bases, with 3 bases left between them. The length of the CDR3 is 11 residues. Written as DNA, the CDR3 is TGCAGTGCTAGACTAAATGAAAAACTGTTTTTT. Translation: CSARLNEKLFF.

V usage is TRBV18 and J usage is TRBJ2-2; the match to TRBD1 covers 8 bases. Germline CDR1 is KGHSH and CDR2 is LQKENI. Trimming removed 6 bases from V and 5 bases from J; junction bases left unmatched: 5. CDR3 size: 14 residues. The CDR3 nucleotides read TGTGCCAGCTCGTCAGACAGGGGAACCGGGGAGCTGTTTTTT. Residues: CASSSDRGTGELFF.

CDR3 sequence: CASRSGGQPQHF. For the CDR3, the DNA is TGTGCCAGCAGGTCAGGGGGGCAGCCCCAGCATTTT. The V and J genes are TRBV28 and TRBJ1-5; TRBD1 aligns across 7 bases. CDR3 length: 12 amino acids. The germline V gene encodes CDR1 MDHEN and CDR2 SYDVKM. V gave up 6 bases and J gave up 7 bases; unmatched junction bases: 3. Full variable domain (remainder filled in from reference TRBV28 and TRBJ1-5): DVKVTQSSRYLVKRTGEKVFLECVQDMDHENMFWYRQDPGLGLRLIYFSYDVKMKEKGDIPEGYSVSREKKERFSLILESASTNQTSMYLCASRSGGQPQHFGDGTRLSIL.

This clone is a singleton in its sample. The gene calls are TRBV7-3 and TRBJ1-1, with no clear D. The CDR3 has 13 amino acids. V lost 6 bases and J lost 1, with 9 bases in between. Looked up from germline, CDR1 is SGHTA and CDR2 is FQGTGA. The CDR3 sequence is CASRQTRNTEAFF. In nucleotides, the CDR3 is TGTGCCAGCAGGCAGACACGGAACACTGAAGCTTTCTTT. Full variable domain (rest looked up from reference TRBV7-3 and TRBJ1-1): GAGVSQTPSNKVTEKGKYVELRCDPISGHTALYWYRQSLGQGPEFLIYFQGTGAADDSGLPNDRFFAVRPEGSVSTLKIQRTERGDSAVYLCASRQTRNTEAFFGQGTRLTVV.